A single sample is the source of the 11 T cell receptor beta chains below, sequenced in a study of T cell repertoires in cytomegalovirus infection (dated by TCRdb to the late 2010s). Instrument on record: Illumina HiSeq 1500. Through fastp at Q25 and MiXCR, TCRdb rebuilt clones from the public reads, retaining in-frame beta chains. Rows are combined by CDR3 protein, so each entry shows the most common genes and DNA. This sample comprises about 680,000 distinct CDR3 sequences, less than 25% of them detected only once. The ten largest account for 8% of the sample. The specimen sequenced was CD8+ T cells from PBMCs. Receptor source: a human donor in good health (CMV status not recorded). Some clones in this sample may be carry-over from other donors' samples.

This clonotype came up a few times. The chain combines TRBV6-2 or TRBV6-3 with TRBJ2-2; D may be TRBD1 (6 bases). Deletions cut 2 bases from V and 5 bases from J, with 15 bases between. The CDR3 is 16 residues long. The V gene's germline CDR1 is MNHEY and CDR2 SVGEGT. CDR3 in DNA: TGTGCCAGCAGTTACCGTGGCAGGGGTGGTACCGGGGAGCTGTTTTTT. It codes for CASSYRGRGGTGELFF.

V usage is TRBV6-1 and J usage is TRBJ2-1, with D perhaps matching TRBD2 (5 bases). V was trimmed by 5 bases and J by 8 bases, leaving 13 bases between them. The CDR3 sequence is 13 residues long. CDR1 MNHNS and CDR2 SASEGT come from the germline V gene. The CDR3, as DNA: TGTGCCAGCAGTAATCTTCGGGGAGATGAGCAGTTCTTC. Protein sequence: CASSNLRGDEQFF.

The chain has TRBV5-1 and TRBJ2-1, with D possibly matching TRBD2 (6 bases). The CDR3 extends over 14 amino acids. Trimming removed 6 bases from V and 6 bases from J, with 16 bases in between. Germline values: CDR1 SGHRS, CDR2 YFSETQ. The CDR3 loop reads CASTIPQGGNEQFF. DNA of the CDR3: TGCGCCAGCACCATCCCCCAGGGAGGCAATGAGCAGTTCTTC.

This clonotype was counted many times. The rearrangement joins TRBV7-2 to TRBJ2-5; 14 nucleotides align to TRBD2. The CDR3 loop spans 16 amino acids. V lost 5 bases, J lost 4 bases, and 6 bases stayed unmatched. In germline, CDR1 is SGHTA, CDR2 FQGNSA. The chain's CDR3 is CASSVTSGGARETQYF. CDR3 bases: TGTGCCAGCAGCGTGACTAGCGGGGGGGCCCGAGAGACCCAGTACTTC.

This clonotype has only a few counts. This chain joins TRBV27 and TRBJ2-1, with a weak D call TRBD1 (5 bases). CDR1 is MNHEY, CDR2 SMNVEV, per germline (reference sequence). The length of the CDR3 is 14 residues. V gave up 8 bases and J gave up 2 bases, with 13 bases separating them. CDR3 sequence: CASGGPGTYNEQFF. Written as DNA, the CDR3 is TGTGCCAGCGGCGGTCCAGGGACCTACAATGAGCAGTTCTTC.

This clonotype was counted many times. In nucleotides, the CDR3 is TGTGCCAGCAGCCCGGGGACTGCAGACTCAACCGGGGAGCTGTTTTTT. Translation gives CASSPGTADSTGELFF. This chain connects TRBV11-3 to TRBJ2-2; weak D call: TRBD2 (6 bases). V lost 5 bases, J lost 5 bases, and 18 bases lay in between. CDR1 and CDR2 from the germline V gene are SGHNT and YENEEA. CDR3 length equals 16 residues.

This clonotype was detected many times. The chain carries TRBV6-6 and TRBJ2-5, with D possibly being TRBD1 (6 bases). Germline values: CDR1 MNHNY, CDR2 SVGAGI (reference sequence). This CDR3 contains 14 residues. Between the trimmed V and J ends, which lost 4 bases and 1 base, there was a span of 10 bases. This CDR3 is CASSSWTAQETQYF. The CDR3 coding sequence is TGTGCCAGCAGTTCTTGGACAGCCCAAGAGACCCAGTACTTC.

This clonotype came up a few times. The chain has TRBV20-1 and TRBJ1-2; the D is unclear. Germline CDR1 reads DFQATT; CDR2 reads SNEGSKA (reference sequence). Between the trimmed V and J ends, which lost 5 bases and 6 bases, there was a span of 16 bases. The CDR3 runs 13 residues. The DNA for the CDR3 is TGCAGTGCTTCGCTTTTCAGGCCAGATGGCTACACCTTC. Its translation is CSASLFRPDGYTF.

This sequence joins TRBV27 and TRBJ1-2; D ambiguous. Looked up from germline, CDR1 is MNHEY and CDR2 is SMNVEV (reference sequence). There are 14 residues in the CDR3. V was pared by 4 bases and J by 4 bases, with 13 bases between. This chain's CDR3 is CASSSARQGYGYTF. In DNA, the CDR3 is TGTGCCAGCAGTTCCGCCAGGCAAGGCTATGGCTACACCTTC.

This clonotype came up a few times. In DNA, the CDR3 is TGTGCCACCCGGGCAGCCCCCCCCCAGGACAGGAACACTGAAGCTTTCTTT. It specifies CATRAAPPQDRNTEAFF. The chain couples TRBV28 to TRBJ1-1; D is possibly TRBD1 (6 bases). Germline-derived CDR1 and CDR2 are MDHEN and SYDVKM. The CDR3 has 17 amino acids. V was clipped by 10 bases and J by 1 base, with 25 bases between them.

Details on this clonotype: A read error may account for a junction end that differs from germline. The chain uses TRBV23-1 and TRBJ2-5, with 13 bases fitting TRBD2. TRBV23-1 is classed as an ORF, of uncertain function. CDR3 length: 15 amino acids. The chain's CDR3 is CASSHSRLAGGQGDF. The CDR3 nucleotides read TGCGCCAGCAGTCATTCCAGACTAGCGGGGGGCCAGGGGGACTTC.